A selection of T cell receptor beta chains follows, all from one sample in a study of blood T cell repertoires in COVID-19. The table came from immunoSEQ multiplex PCR; TCRdb's copy has only in-frame clones and leaves some out. The sample contains fewer than 400,000 clones, around 87% of which appear only once. Sequencing was performed on PBMCs or T cells enriched from blood (not recorded which). Receptors originate from a woman in her fifties or sixties who had recovered from COVID-19. Both conserved end residues are part of each CDR3. The D gene is left open where the match is weak. Part of the rows lack a size; the others show once, few, many or a class for expanded clones.

TGTGCCAGCAGCTCAGGGGCAGATACGCAGTATTTT | CASSSGADTQYF | TRBV11-3 | - | TRBJ2-3 | -
TGCGCCAGCTCCGCAGGGGGCCCCTACGAGCAGTACTTC | CASSAGGPYEQYF | TRBV5-1 | TRBD1 | TRBJ2-7 | -
TGCAGTGCTCCCCAGCCCCTCCACTTT | CSAPQPLHF | TRBV20-1 | - | TRBJ1-6 | once
TGTGCCAGCAAGGGGGACCTAGCGCCCCAGCATTTT | CASKGDLAPQHF | TRBV2 | - | TRBJ1-5 | -
TGTGCCAGCACCCAATGGACAGACCTGAACACTGAAGCTTTCTTT | CASTQWTDLNTEAFF | TRBV3-1/TRBV3-2 | - | TRBJ1-1 | -
TGTGCCAGCAGTCCCCGGTCGGTGACTAACTATGGCTACACCTTC | CASSPRSVTNYGYTF | TRBV27 | - | TRBJ1-2 | once
TGTGCCAGTAGTGGCTACGCCAGGGGATTGAACACTGAAGCTTTCTTT | CASSGYARGLNTEAFF | TRBV19 | - | TRBJ1-1 | -
TGCGCCAGCAGTCCCGGGGGTGTGCTAGCGGGGATCGACCCGACCGGGGAGCTGTTTTTT | CASSPGGVLAGIDPTGELFF | TRBV23-1 | TRBD2 | TRBJ2-2 | -
TGTGCCAGTATCGGGGGGGAGACCCAGTACTTC | CASIGGETQYF | TRBV19 | TRBD2 | TRBJ2-5 | -
TGCGCCAGCAGCCAACAGGGGGCACCCGGGGAGCTGTTTTTT | CASSQQGAPGELFF | TRBV5-1 | TRBD1 | TRBJ2-2 | -
TGCGCCAGCAGTGAGGAACCGGGCGGGGAGACCCAGTACTTC | CASSEEPGGETQYF | TRBV10-2 | - | TRBJ2-5 | once
TGTGCCTGGTCCACAGGATTGGGGGGACCCCTCCACTTT | CAWSTGLGGPLHF | TRBV30 | - | TRBJ1-6 | once
TGTGCCAGCAGTTTTTCGGATTCACCCCTCCACTTT | CASSFSDSPLHF | TRBV12-3/TRBV12-4 | - | TRBJ1-6 | -
TGTGCCAGCAGCTTATTAGGACAGTACTACGAGCAGTACTTC | CASSLLGQYYEQYF | TRBV7-2 | - | TRBJ2-7 | -
TGTGCCAGCAGCTTAGACGCAGGGTTTTATGGCTACACCTTC | CASSLDAGFYGYTF | TRBV7-2 | - | TRBJ1-2 | -
TGTGCCAGCAGCCCACAGACAGGCTATGGCTACACCTTC | CASSPQTGYGYTF | TRBV12-3/TRBV12-4 | - | TRBJ1-2 | -
TGTGCCAGCAGTTACCTCGGCAGGGGTTACTTGGAGCAGTACTTC | CASSYLGRGYLEQYF | TRBV6-5 | - | TRBJ2-7 | -
TGTGCCTGGAGTGTACGTCAAGGGGGCCAGCCCCAGCATTTT | CAWSVRQGGQPQHF | TRBV30 | TRBD1 | TRBJ1-5 | -
TGTGCCAGCAGTGAATCGGTACAGGGGGATGAAAAACTGTTTTTT | CASSESVQGDEKLFF | TRBV6-1 | TRBD1 | TRBJ1-4 | -
TGTGCCAGTCGACTTCAGGACAGACCTAACACTGAAGCTTTCTTT | CASRLQDRPNTEAFF | TRBV19 | - | TRBJ1-1 | -
TGTGCCAGCTCGCCCGCGGGGGGGGGTGAGCAGTTCTTC | CASSPAGGGEQFF | TRBV18 | TRBD2 | TRBJ2-1 | -
TGTGCCAGCAGCCCCCAAGGGGAAACTTACGAGCAGTACTTC | CASSPQGETYEQYF | TRBV7-2 | - | TRBJ2-7 | -
TGTGCCAGCAGTTACCCAACAGGGAACTCCTACGAGCAGTACTTC | CASSYPTGNSYEQYF | TRBV6-2/TRBV6-3 | - | TRBJ2-7 | once
TGCGCCAGCAGCTTGGACGCCGGGTCCGGAAACACCATATATTTT | CASSLDAGSGNTIYF | TRBV5-1 | - | TRBJ1-3 | -
TGTGCCAGCAGCCACCTAGATTTTTGGGACAGGGTTGAAGCTTTCTTT | CASSHLDFWDRVEAFF | TRBV7-9 | TRBD1 | TRBJ1-1 | -
TGCGCCAGCAGTTTGCAGGGACTACAAAACACCGGGGAGCTGTTTTTT | CASSLQGLQNTGELFF | TRBV5-1 | TRBD2 | TRBJ2-2 | -
TGTGCCTGGTCAGGGCGCCTCGGGGCTTTCTTT | CAWSGRLGAFF | TRBV30 | - | TRBJ1-1 | few
TGCGCCAGCCGGGACAGGGGGTTCACAGATACGCAGTATTTT | CASRDRGFTDTQYF | TRBV5-1 | TRBD1 | TRBJ2-3 | -
TGTGCCAGCAGCCTTTCCCTAAGAACAGGGATGGGGAATTCACCCCTCCACTTT | CASSLSLRTGMGNSPLHF | TRBV5-4 | - | TRBJ1-6 | once
TGTGCCAGCAGCCTCCGGGACAGGCTGCTCTACGAGCAGTACTTC | CASSLRDRLLYEQYF | TRBV5-5 | TRBD1 | TRBJ2-7 | once
TGCGCCAGCAGCCAAGAAATTTTAGGGACAGTCCACGAGCAGTACTTC | CASSQEILGTVHEQYF | TRBV4-3 | TRBD1 | TRBJ2-7 | -
TGTGCCAGCAGTTTATGGGGGACAGCGCCCTACGAGCAGTACTTC | CASSLWGTAPYEQYF | TRBV27 | TRBD1 | TRBJ2-7 | -
TGCAGCGGTCCCCCACTAGCGTTCGACTGTTCACCCCTCCACTTT | CSGPPLAFDCSPLHF | TRBV29-1 | - | TRBJ1-6 | few
TGTGCCAGCAGTGAAACACACGGGGGACTGTTTTTT | CASSETHGGLFF | TRBV6-1 | - | TRBJ1-4 | -
TGTGCCAGCAAACGCGGGGGGCCTCGAGACACCGGGGAGCTGTTTTTT | CASKRGGPRDTGELFF | TRBV7-9 | TRBD2 | TRBJ2-2 | -
TGTGCCAGCAGTCCTGGGGGGTACGAGCAGTACTTC | CASSPGGYEQYF | TRBV7-9 | - | TRBJ2-7 | -
TGCACCAGCAGCCAACCCAGTCGCGCTAGCGGGGGACCCAACACCGGGGAGCTGTTTTTT | CTSSQPSRASGGPNTGELFF | TRBV1 | - | TRBJ2-2 | once
TGTGCCACCAGTGATGACGGACAGGGTTTAGATACGCAGTATTTT | CATSDDGQGLDTQYF | TRBV24-1 | TRBD1 | TRBJ2-3 | -
TGCGCCAGCAGCCAAGCGGGAAGCCCAGCCCTCCACTTT | CASSQAGSPALHF | TRBV4-3 | - | TRBJ1-6 | -